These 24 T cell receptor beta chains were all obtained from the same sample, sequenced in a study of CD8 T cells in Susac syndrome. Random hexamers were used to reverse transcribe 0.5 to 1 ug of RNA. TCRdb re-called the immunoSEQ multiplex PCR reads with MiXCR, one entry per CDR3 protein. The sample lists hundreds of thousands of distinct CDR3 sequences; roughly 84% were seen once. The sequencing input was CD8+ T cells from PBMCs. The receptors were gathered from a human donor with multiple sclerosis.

The DNA for the CDR3 is TGTGCCAGCAGCTACCCGCCGGACGTGCAGTACTTC. This encodes CASSYPPDVQYF. The chain combines TRBV7-8 with TRBJ2-7; no firm D call. This CDR3 is built from 12 residues. The V gene lost 4 bases and the J gene lost 9 bases, with 13 bases spanning the gap. Per germline, CDR1 SGHVS and CDR2 FQNEAQ. Combining the CDR3 with reference TRBV7-8 and TRBJ2-7 gives the whole variable domain GAGVSQSPRYKVAKRGQDVALRCDPISGHVSLFWYQQALGQGPEFLTYFQNEAQLDKSGLPSDRFFAERPEGSVSTLKIQRTQQEDSAVYLCASSYPPDVQYFGPGTRLTVT.

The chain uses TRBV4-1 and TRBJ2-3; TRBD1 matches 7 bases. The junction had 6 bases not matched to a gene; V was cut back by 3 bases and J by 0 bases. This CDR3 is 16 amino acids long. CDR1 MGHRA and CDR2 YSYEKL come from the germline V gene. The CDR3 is CASSQLTGPSTDTQYF. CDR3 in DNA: TGCGCCAGCAGCCAGTTGACAGGGCCTAGCACAGATACGCAGTATTTT.

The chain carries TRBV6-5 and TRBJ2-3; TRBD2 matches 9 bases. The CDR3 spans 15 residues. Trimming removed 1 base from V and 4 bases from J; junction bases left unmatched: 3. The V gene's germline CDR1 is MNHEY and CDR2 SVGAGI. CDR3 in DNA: TGTGCCAGCAGTTACTTTAGCGGGAGTGCAGATACGCAGTATTTT. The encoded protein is CASSYFSGSADTQYF.

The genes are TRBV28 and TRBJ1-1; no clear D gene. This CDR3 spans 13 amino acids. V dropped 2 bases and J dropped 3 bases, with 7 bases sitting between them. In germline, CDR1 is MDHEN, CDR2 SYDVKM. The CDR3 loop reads CASSLMGYTEAFF. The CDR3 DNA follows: TGTGCCAGCAGTTTAATGGGGTACACTGAAGCTTTCTTT.

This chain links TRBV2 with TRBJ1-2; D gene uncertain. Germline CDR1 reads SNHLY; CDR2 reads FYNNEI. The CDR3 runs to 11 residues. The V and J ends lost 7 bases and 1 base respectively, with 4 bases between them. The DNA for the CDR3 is TGTGCCAGCATGGGTAACTATGGCTACACCTTC. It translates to CASMGNYGYTF.

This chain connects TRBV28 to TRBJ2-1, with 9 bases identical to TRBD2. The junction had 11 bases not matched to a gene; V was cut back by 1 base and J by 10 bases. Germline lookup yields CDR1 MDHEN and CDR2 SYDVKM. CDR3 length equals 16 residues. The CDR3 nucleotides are TGTGCCAGCAGTTTATTTCTGGCGGGAGGGCCGTTGGAGCAGTTCTTC. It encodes CASSLFLAGGPLEQFF.

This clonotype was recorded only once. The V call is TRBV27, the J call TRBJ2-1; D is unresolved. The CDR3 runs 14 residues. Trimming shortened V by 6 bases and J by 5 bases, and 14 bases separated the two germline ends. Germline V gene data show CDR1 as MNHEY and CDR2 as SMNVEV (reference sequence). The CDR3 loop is CASSLLAFDNEQFF. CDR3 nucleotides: TGTGCCAGCAGCCTACTTGCCTTTGACAATGAGCAGTTCTTC.

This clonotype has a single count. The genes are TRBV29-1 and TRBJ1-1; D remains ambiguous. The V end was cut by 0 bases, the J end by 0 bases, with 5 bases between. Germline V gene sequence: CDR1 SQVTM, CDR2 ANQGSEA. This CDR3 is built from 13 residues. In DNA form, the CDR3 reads TGCAGCGTTGAAGACGGGGTGAACACTGAAGCTTTCTTT. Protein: CSVEDGVNTEAFF.

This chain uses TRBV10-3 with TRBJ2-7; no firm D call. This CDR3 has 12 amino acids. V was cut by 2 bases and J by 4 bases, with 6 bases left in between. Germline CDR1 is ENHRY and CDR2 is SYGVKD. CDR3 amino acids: CAISENDYEQYF. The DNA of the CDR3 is TGTGCCATCAGTGAGAATGATTACGAGCAGTACTTC.

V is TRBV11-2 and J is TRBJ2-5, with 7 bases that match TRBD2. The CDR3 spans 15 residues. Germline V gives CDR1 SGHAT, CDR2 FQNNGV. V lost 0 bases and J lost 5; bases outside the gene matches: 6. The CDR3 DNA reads TGTGCCAGCAGCTTAGATCTTGCGGGAGCCGAGACCCAGTACTTC. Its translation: CASSLDLAGAETQYF.

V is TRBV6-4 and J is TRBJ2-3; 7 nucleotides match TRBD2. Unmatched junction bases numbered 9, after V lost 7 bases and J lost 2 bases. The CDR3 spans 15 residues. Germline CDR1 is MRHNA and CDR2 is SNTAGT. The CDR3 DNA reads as TGTGCCAGCACCGAACGTCTAGCGGACACAGATACGCAGTATTTT. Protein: CASTERLADTDTQYF.

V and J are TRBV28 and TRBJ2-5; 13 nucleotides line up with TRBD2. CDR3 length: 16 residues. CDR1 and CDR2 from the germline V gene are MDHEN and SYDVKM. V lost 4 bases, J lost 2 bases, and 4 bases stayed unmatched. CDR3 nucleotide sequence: TGTGCCAGCAGTTCGGGACTAGCGGGAACACAAGAGACCCAGTACTTC. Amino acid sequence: CASSSGLAGTQETQYF.

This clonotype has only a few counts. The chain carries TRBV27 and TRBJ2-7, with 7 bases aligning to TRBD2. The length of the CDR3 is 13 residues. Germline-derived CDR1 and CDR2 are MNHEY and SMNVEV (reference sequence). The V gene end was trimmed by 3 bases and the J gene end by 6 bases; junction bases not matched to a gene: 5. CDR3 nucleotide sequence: TGTGCCAGCAGTTTGGCGGGGAGGGTCGAGCAGTACTTC. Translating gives CASSLAGRVEQYF.

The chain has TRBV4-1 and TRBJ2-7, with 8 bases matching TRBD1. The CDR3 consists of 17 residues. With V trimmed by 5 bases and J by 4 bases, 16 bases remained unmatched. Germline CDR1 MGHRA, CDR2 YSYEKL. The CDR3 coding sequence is TGCGCCAGCAGCTACTCCCGAGCGGGCAGGGGGCATTACGAGCAGTACTTC. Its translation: CASSYSRAGRGHYEQYF.

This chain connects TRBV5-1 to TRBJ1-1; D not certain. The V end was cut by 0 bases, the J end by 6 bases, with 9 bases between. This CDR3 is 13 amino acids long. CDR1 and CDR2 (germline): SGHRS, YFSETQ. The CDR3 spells CASSLDTGPEAFF. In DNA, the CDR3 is TGCGCCAGCAGCTTGGATACGGGCCCTGAAGCTTTCTTT.

The CDR3 nucleotides are TGTGCCAGCAGGTCCCATCTGGGAGTTACTGAAGCTTTCTTT. Its protein is CASRSHLGVTEAFF. This chain links TRBV28 with TRBJ1-1; unclear D gene. The CDR3 has 14 residues. Germline assignment: CDR1 MDHEN and CDR2 SYDVKM. V was trimmed by 6 bases and J by 5 bases, leaving 16 bases between them. Full variable domain (missing parts from reference TRBV28 and TRBJ1-1): DVKVTQSSRYLVKRTGEKVFLECVQDMDHENMFWYRQDPGLGLRLIYFSYDVKMKEKGDIPEGYSVSREKKERFSLILESASTNQTSMYLCASRSHLGVTEAFFGQGTRLTVV.

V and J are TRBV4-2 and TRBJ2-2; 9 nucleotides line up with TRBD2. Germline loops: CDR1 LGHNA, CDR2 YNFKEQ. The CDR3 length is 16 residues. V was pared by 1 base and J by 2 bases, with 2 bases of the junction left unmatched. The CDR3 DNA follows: TGTGCCAGCAGCCAAGTAGCGGGAGAAAACACCGGGGAGCTGTTTTTT. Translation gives CASSQVAGENTGELFF.

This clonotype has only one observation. The CDR3 protein is CASSFLAGGGKFYEQYF. As DNA, the CDR3 is TGTGCCAGCAGTTTCTTAGCGGGAGGGGGCAAGTTCTACGAGCAGTACTTC. The chain recombines TRBV28 with TRBJ2-7, with 11 bases identical to TRBD2. The CDR3 runs 17 residues. V dropped 3 bases and J dropped 3; count of bases not matched to a gene: 10. The germline gives CDR1 MDHEN, CDR2 SYDVKM.

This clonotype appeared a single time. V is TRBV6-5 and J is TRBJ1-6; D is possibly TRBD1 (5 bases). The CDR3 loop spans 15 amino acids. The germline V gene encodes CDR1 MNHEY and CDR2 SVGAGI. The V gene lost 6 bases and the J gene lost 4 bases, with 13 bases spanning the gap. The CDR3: CASRPNRRYNSPLHF. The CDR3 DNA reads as TGTGCCAGCAGGCCTAACAGGCGGTATAATTCACCCCTCCACTTT.

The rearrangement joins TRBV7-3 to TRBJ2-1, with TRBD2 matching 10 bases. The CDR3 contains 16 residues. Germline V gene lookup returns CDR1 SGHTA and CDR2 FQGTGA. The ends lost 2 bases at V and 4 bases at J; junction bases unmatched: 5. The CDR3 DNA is TGTGCCAGCAGCTTATCTGCTAGCGGGGGTTACAATGAGCAGTTCTTC. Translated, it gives CASSLSASGGYNEQFF.

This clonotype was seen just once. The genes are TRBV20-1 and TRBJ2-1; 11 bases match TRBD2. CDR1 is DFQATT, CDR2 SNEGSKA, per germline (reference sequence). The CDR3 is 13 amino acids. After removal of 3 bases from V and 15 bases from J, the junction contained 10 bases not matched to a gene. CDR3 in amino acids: CSASVPSGRQRFF. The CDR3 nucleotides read TGCAGTGCTAGCGTACCTAGCGGGAGGCAACGGTTCTTC.

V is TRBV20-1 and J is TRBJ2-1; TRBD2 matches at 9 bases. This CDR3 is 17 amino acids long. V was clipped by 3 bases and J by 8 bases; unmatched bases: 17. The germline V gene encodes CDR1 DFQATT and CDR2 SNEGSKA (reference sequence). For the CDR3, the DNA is TGCAGTGCTAGGCTCCCCCTGGGACTAGCCCTTGGGCATGAGCAGTTCTTC. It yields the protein CSARLPLGLALGHEQFF.

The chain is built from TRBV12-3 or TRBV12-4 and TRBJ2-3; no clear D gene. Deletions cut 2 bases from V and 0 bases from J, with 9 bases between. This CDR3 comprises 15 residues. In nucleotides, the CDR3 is TGTGCCAGCAGTTTATGGGCGGCTAGCACAGATACGCAGTATTTT. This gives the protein CASSLWAASTDTQYF.

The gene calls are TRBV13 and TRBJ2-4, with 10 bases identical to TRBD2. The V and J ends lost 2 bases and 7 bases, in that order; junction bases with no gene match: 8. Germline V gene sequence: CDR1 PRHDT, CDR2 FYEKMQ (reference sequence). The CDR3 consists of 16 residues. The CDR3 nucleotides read TGTGCCAGCAGCTTACGCCTAGCGGGAGTTAATAACATTCAGTACTTC. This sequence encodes CASSLRLAGVNNIQYF.